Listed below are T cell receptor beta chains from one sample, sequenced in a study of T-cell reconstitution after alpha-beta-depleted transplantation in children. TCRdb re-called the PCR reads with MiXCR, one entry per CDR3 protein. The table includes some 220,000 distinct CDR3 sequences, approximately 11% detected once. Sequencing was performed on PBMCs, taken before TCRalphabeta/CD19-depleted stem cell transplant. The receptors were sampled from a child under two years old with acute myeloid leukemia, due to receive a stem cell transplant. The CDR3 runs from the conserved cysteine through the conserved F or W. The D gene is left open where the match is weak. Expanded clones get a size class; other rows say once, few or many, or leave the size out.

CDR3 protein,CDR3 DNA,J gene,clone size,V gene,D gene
CASQDRAIETQYF,TGCGCCAGCCAGGACAGGGCGATAGAGACCCAGTACTTC,TRBJ2-5,medium-sized,TRBV5-1,TRBD1
CASRRTDNEQFF,TGTGCCAGCAGAAGGACCGACAATGAGCAGTTCTTC,TRBJ2-1,many,TRBV2,.
CSARGPEAFF,TGCAGTGCCAGGGGACCTGAAGCTTTCTTT,TRBJ1-1,many,TRBV20-1,.
CASSSEPPLAGAPSSYNEQFF,TGTGCCAGCAGCTCGGAGCCCCCACTAGCGGGGGCCCCGAGCTCCTACAATGAGCAGTTCTTC,TRBJ2-1,.,TRBV7-1,TRBD2
CSAPPGLIAKNIQYF,TGCAGTGCTCCCCCGGGACTTATAGCCAAAAACATTCAGTACTTC,TRBJ2-4,many,TRBV20-1,.
CSARESGMINQPQHF,TGCAGTGCTAGAGAATCAGGAATGATCAATCAGCCCCAGCATTTT,TRBJ1-5,many,TRBV20-1,.
CASSPGAGTDTQYF,TGTGCCAGCAGTCCGGGGGCGGGCACAGATACGCAGTATTTT,TRBJ2-3,many,TRBV12-3/TRBV12-4,.
CSVLRVLSGLHF,TGCAGTGTCCTCCGGGTCCTCTCTGGCCTCCACTTT,TRBJ1-6,many,TRBV20-1,.
CSARLAGELYEQYF,TGCAGTGCTAGACTAGCGGGAGAGTTATACGAGCAGTACTTC,TRBJ2-7,many,TRBV20-1,TRBD2
CASSQDWVGLAGSVEQFF,TGTGCCAGCAGCCAAGATTGGGTGGGACTAGCAGGTAGTGTTGAGCAGTTCTTC,TRBJ2-1,many,TRBV4-2,TRBD2
CSARGTPVFTEAFF,TGCAGTGCTAGAGGGACCCCAGTGTTCACTGAAGCTTTCTTT,TRBJ1-1,many,TRBV20-1,.
CSARERIEPQNF,TGCAGTGCTAGAGAACGTATTGAGCCCCAGAATTTT,TRBJ1-5,.,TRBV20-1,.
CASSHLQGADTQYF,TGTGCCAGCAGCCATCTGCAGGGGGCAGATACGCAGTATTTT,TRBJ2-3,many,TRBV11-2,TRBD1
CASSSGGHSYNEQFF,TGTGCCAGCAGTTCCGGGGGGCACTCCTACAATGAGCAGTTCTTC,TRBJ2-1,many,TRBV12-3/TRBV12-4,.
CASSMTGLNYGYTF,TGCGCCAGCAGCATGACCGGCCTCAACTATGGCTACACCTTC,TRBJ1-2,few,TRBV5-1,.
CASSGGQVGELFF,TGTGCCAGTAGTGGGGGACAGGTCGGGGAGCTGTTTTTT,TRBJ2-2,few,TRBV19,TRBD1
CSVVGTYEQYF,TGCAGCGTTGTGGGCACCTACGAGCAGTACTTC,TRBJ2-7,many,TRBV29-1,.
CASSFGPYTDTQYF,TGTGCCAGCAGCTTCGGACCATACACAGATACGCAGTATTTT,TRBJ2-3,many,TRBV7-2,.
CSARPDPGNQPQHF,TGCAGTGCTAGACCTGACCCGGGCAATCAGCCCCAGCATTTT,TRBJ1-5,many,TRBV20-1,.
CASSIDRNPGHLNYGYTF,TGTGCCAGTAGTATAGATCGTAACCCGGGACACCTCAACTATGGCTACACCTTC,TRBJ1-2,few,TRBV19,.
CASSLRVSYNEQFF,TGTGCCAGCAGCTTACGCGTCAGTTACAATGAGCAGTTCTTC,TRBJ2-1,many,TRBV11-2,.
CASSSSGAGELFF,TGTGCCAGCAGCTCGAGCGGGGCCGGGGAGCTGTTTTTT,TRBJ2-2,many,TRBV5-5,TRBD2
CSARAPNTEAFF,TGCAGTGCTAGGGCCCCGAACACTGAAGCTTTCTTT,TRBJ1-1,many,TRBV20-1,.
CASSPRDRLYEQYF,TGTGCCAGCAGTCCCCGGGACAGGCTCTACGAGCAGTACTTC,TRBJ2-7,few,TRBV28,TRBD1
CASSLTSGRPGELFF,TGTGCCAGCAGCCTGACTAGCGGGAGGCCCGGGGAGCTGTTTTTT,TRBJ2-2,many,TRBV7-2,TRBD2
CASSPDGITDTQYF,TGTGCCAGCAGCCCGGACGGGATCACAGATACGCAGTATTTT,TRBJ2-3,.,TRBV11-2,.
CSASPRLAGSTDTQYF,TGCAGTGCTAGTCCGAGACTAGCGGGAAGCACAGATACGCAGTATTTT,TRBJ2-3,many,TRBV20-1,TRBD2